This TCR beta chain was documented in a study of blood T cell repertoires in COVID-19. Study as a whole: Acute-phase and convalescent COVID-19 samples originated in the United States, Italy and Spain.

This clone was seen once. Germline CDR1 is MNHEY and CDR2 is SVGEGT. CDR3 size: 14 residues. Trimming took 6 bases from V and 8 from J, leaving 17 bases between them. In the source study's methods: Cell counts per sample came from amplifying reference gene primers. The table came from immunoSEQ multiplex PCR; TCRdb's copy has only in-frame clones and leaves some out. V and J calls and clone size come straight from that table; D and trimming were deduced from the DNA. Here the sample spans a few hundred thousand clones, approximately 90% being singletons. The source is a woman aged 45-59 years with COVID-19, enrolled during active disease. This chain links TRBV6-2 or TRBV6-3 with TRBJ1-5; TRBD1 is a possible D gene (6 bases). The sequencing sample was made of peripheral blood. In DNA form, the CDR3 reads TGTGCCAGCAGCAGGGGCGGGGAGGCAAAGCCCCAGCATTTT. Residues: CASSRGGEAKPQHF.